This entry lists 13 T cell receptor beta chains sequenced from one sample in a study of cytomegalovirus exposure and HLA in healthy donors. The PCR made use of 60 Vbeta and 13 Jbeta primers. TCRdb's copy holds only in-frame clones and misses some; the assay was immunoSEQ multiplex PCR. The sample holds fewer than 140,000 clones, approximately 70% seen once. The sequenced sample was PBMCs. The origin of the receptors is a boy aged 5-17 years in good health and CMV-seronegative.

This clone was seen a single time. The chain is built from TRBV19 and TRBJ1-2; TRBD1 agrees at 8 bases. CDR3 size: 16 residues. J was trimmed by 0 bases and V by 7 bases; bases with no gene match: 10. Looked up from germline, CDR1 is LNHDA and CDR2 is SQIVND (reference sequence). The CDR3, as DNA: TGTGCCAGTACCCAGACAGGGGAAGATGCTAACTATGGCTACACCTTC. Protein sequence: CASTQTGEDANYGYTF.

CDR3 region: CANQGTGKTNEKLFF. In DNA form, the CDR3 reads TGTGCCAACCAGGGCACAGGGAAGACTAATGAAAAACTGTTTTTT. The V call is TRBV6-9, the J call TRBJ1-4; D may be TRBD1 (6 bases). CDR3 size: 15 residues. Trimming cost V 10 bases and J 2 bases, with 17 bases left between them. Germline lookup yields CDR1 MNHGY and CDR2 SVAAGI.

This chain joins TRBV6-5 and TRBJ2-2, with D possibly being TRBD2 (5 bases). The V gene lost 2 bases and the J gene lost 4 bases, with 8 bases spanning the gap. This CDR3 has 14 amino acids. Germline V gene lookup returns CDR1 MNHEY and CDR2 SVGAGI. The CDR3 DNA reads TGTGCCAGCAGTTACGGACGGGGCACCGGGGAGCTGTTTTTT. This gives the protein CASSYGRGTGELFF.

This clone turned up a few times. The chain combines TRBV4-3 with TRBJ1-5; D is unclear. The CDR3 consists of 14 residues. Germline V gene lookup returns CDR1 LGHNA and CDR2 YSLEER. Trimming left V 3 bases short and J 7 bases short, with 13 bases between. The CDR3 DNA reads as TGCGCCAGCAGCCAGACAAAGAAGGAACAGCCCCAGCATTTT. It translates to CASSQTKKEQPQHF.

V usage is TRBV6-5 and J usage is TRBJ1-1; D is perhaps TRBD1 (6 bases). CDR1 is MNHEY, CDR2 SVGAGI, per germline. The CDR3 sequence is 13 residues long. Trimming took 6 bases from V and 3 from J, leaving 11 bases between them. The chain's CDR3 is CASSFRGYTEAFF. CDR3 DNA sequence: TGTGCCAGCAGCTTTAGGGGGTACACTGAAGCTTTCTTT.

The chain couples TRBV5-1 to TRBJ2-7; 12 nucleotides align to TRBD2. With 3 bases clipped from V and 0 bases from J, the junction kept 1 base outside the gene matches. CDR1 and CDR2 (germline): SGHRS, YFSETQ. The CDR3 is made up of 15 amino acids. The CDR3 nucleotides read TGCGCCAGCAGCTCACTAGCGGGAGGCTCCTACGAGCAGTACTTC. This sequence encodes CASSSLAGGSYEQYF.

The chain carries TRBV5-4 and TRBJ2-3, with TRBD2 identical over 12 bases. This CDR3 region has 15 residues. V was clipped by 4 bases and J by 4 bases; unmatched bases: 4. Germline CDR1 reads SGHNT; CDR2 reads YYREEE (reference sequence). CDR3 loop: CASSVTSGGSDTQYF. CDR3 coding DNA: TGTGCCAGCAGCGTAACTAGCGGGGGGTCAGATACGCAGTATTTT.

This clone has a single count. CDR3 sequence (DNA): TGCAGCGCCGAGCGGGGGACAGATACGCAGTATTTT. Its translation is CSAERGTDTQYF. The V call is TRBV29-1, the J call TRBJ2-3; 8 bases map to TRBD2. Trimming cost V 7 bases and J 3 bases; bases outside gene matches: 3. The CDR3 contains 12 residues. Germline CDR1 is SQVTM and CDR2 is ANQGSEA.

This clone has a single count. CDR3 coding DNA: TGCGCCAGCAGCTTGGGACTAGCGGTCCAAAGCTCCTACAATGAGCAGTTCTTC. Translated, it gives CASSLGLAVQSSYNEQFF. This sequence joins TRBV5-1 and TRBJ2-1, with 9 bases fitting TRBD2. CDR1 is SGHRS, CDR2 YFSETQ, per germline. This CDR3 has 18 residues. Trimming cost V 0 bases and J 0 bases; bases outside gene matches: 7.

The chain combines TRBV28 with TRBJ2-2; TRBD2 agrees at 13 bases. The CDR3 is 19 amino acids. The germline gives CDR1 MDHEN, CDR2 SYDVKM. V trimming: 4 bases; J trimming: 7 bases; junction bases outside the gene matches: 15. CDR3 DNA: TGTGCCAGCAGTTCCTCTCCTAACCCGGGACTAGCGGGGATCGGGGAGCTGTTTTTT. It codes for CASSSSPNPGLAGIGELFF.

For the CDR3, the DNA is TGTGCCAGCAGTTTATTTTGGGCAGCAAGCTTACACCGAAGATCCAAGTCCAACACTGAAGCTTTCTTT. Amino acids: CASSLFWAASLHRRSKSNTEAFF. The chain has TRBV28 and TRBJ1-1; D is unresolved. This CDR3 is 23 amino acids long. V lost 1 base to trimming and J lost 2 bases, with 35 bases between them. The germline V gene encodes CDR1 MDHEN and CDR2 SYDVKM.

The chain joins TRBV4-2 to TRBJ1-2; D not resolved. CDR1 and CDR2 from the germline V gene are LGHNA and YNFKEQ. The CDR3 is 14 amino acids. Trimming removed 4 bases from V and 5 bases from J, with 14 bases in between. The DNA for the CDR3 is TGTGCCAGCAGCCTCGATAGAGGTAGTTATGGCTACACCTTC. Translating it yields CASSLDRGSYGYTF.

The J gene is TRBJ1-4, the V gene TRBV28, with D possibly being TRBD1 (5 bases). CDR3 length equals 14 residues. Germline loops: CDR1 MDHEN, CDR2 SYDVKM. V was clipped by 5 bases and J by 5 bases, with 12 bases between them. This CDR3 reads CASSIDRQNEKLFF. CDR3 DNA sequence: TGTGCCAGCAGTATAGACAGACAAAATGAAAAACTGTTTTTT.